Detailed here is one T cell receptor (beta chain). In its sample, this clonotype was seen many times. The antigen it binds to is not known. No much larger clone exists at a distance of one base, and base qualities are not known. The adjacent samples were made up of nontumor breast tissue around the tumor. From the cysteine through the phenylalanine, the CDR3 covers 15 amino acids. Of the read, only the CDR3 DNA is kept; its 45 bases are in frame from base 1. CDR1 and CDR2 are drawn from the germline V gene: MDHEN, SYDVKM. The germline V end is reduced by 4 bases and the J end by 1 base; junction bases left unmatched: 3. These reads were obtained on an Illumina HiSeq 2000. Multiplex PCR amplification was used to build the TCR beta chain libraries. The amplified TCR beta chain products were analyzed by high-throughput sequencing. TCRdb reanalyzed the raw reads on its own, using fastp at Q25 for trimming and MiXCR for clone calling, and kept in-frame beta chains. Each entry merges the rows of one CDR3 protein and shows their most common DNA and genes. The table for this sample lists around 15,000 distinct CDR3 sequences; approximately 55% of them were counted only once. The ten largest clonotypes hold 16% of the sample.

The data originate from a study of breast tumors, draining lymph nodes, adjacent tissues (dated by TCRdb to 2016 to 2018). Study-level background: The study compared TCR beta repertoires across tumor, adjacent nontumor tissue and axillary lymph nodes from breast cancer patients. In human breast cancer, the study set out to assess how tumor, surrounding tissue and draining lymph node repertoires relate to one another and whether T cells might be exchanged between them.

Here is what the overall study found, with its caveats: The conclusion that tumor T cells originate in lymph nodes was presented as consistent with a hypothesis rather than as directly demonstrated. A scenario in which most tumor T cells derive from the lymph node and then expand within tumor tissue was judged to be consistent with the data. Tumor T-cell repertoires showed less diversity than lymph node repertoires and more diversity than nontumor tissue repertoires, and tumor T-cell repertoires showed preferential V and J gene usage. Tumor and nontumor tissue repertoires were significantly more similar in luminal-like than in basal-like breast cancer.

Sequenced material: tumor-adjacent breast tissue. The chain is encoded by TRBV28 joined to TRBJ2-3; TRBD2 matches 9 bases in the middle. The clonotype was recovered from a female donor with breast cancer. Some clones in this sample may be carry-over from other donors' samples. CDR3 reads: CASSYRGGGTDTQYF. The DNA sequence is given as TGTGCCAGCAGTTACCGCGGGGGGGGCACAGATACGCAGTATTTT.